These 30 T cell receptor beta chains came from one sample sequenced in a study of blood T cell repertoires in COVID-19. Clones were read by immunoSEQ multiplex PCR, and TCRdb kept only the in-frame ones, dropping some. In the table there are about 83,000 clones, 70% to 90% of which are singletons. The sequencing input was peripheral blood. The receptors originated from a woman over 75 in a cohort sampled during active or convalescent COVID-19.

The V and J genes are TRBV5-1 and TRBJ1-2, with 7 bases that match TRBD1. The CDR3 extends over 14 amino acids. With V trimmed by 4 bases and J by 4 bases, 7 bases remained unmatched. The V gene's germline CDR1 is SGHRS and CDR2 YFSETQ. CDR3 nucleotide sequence: TGCGCCAGCAGCACGGGACAGCTCCTCTATGGCTACACCTTC. It encodes CASSTGQLLYGYTF.

The chain has TRBV11-3 and TRBJ1-4, with D unclear. CDR1 SGHNT and CDR2 YENEEA come from the germline V gene. Deletions cut 5 bases from V and 7 bases from J, with 20 bases between. The CDR3 loop spans 16 amino acids. In nucleotides, the CDR3 is TGTGCCAGCAGCCCAGAAGGAGCGGGCGCGGGTGAAAAACTGTTTTTT. Its protein is CASSPEGAGAGEKLFF. Full variable domain (rest looked up from reference TRBV11-3 and TRBJ1-4): EAGVVQSPRYKIIEKKQPVAFWCNPISGHNTLYWYLQNLGQGPELLIRYENEEAVDDSQLPKDRFSAERLKGVDSTLKIQPAELGDSAVYLCASSPEGAGAGEKLFFGSGTQLSVL.

This clone was recorded only once. This chain connects TRBV25-1 to TRBJ2-3; possible D gene TRBD2, 7 bases. Germline CDR1 reads MGHDK; CDR2 reads SYGVNS. V was clipped by 6 bases and J by 9 bases, with 28 bases between them. The CDR3 loop spans 17 amino acids. As DNA, the CDR3 is TGTGCCAGCAGCCCCGCGGTAGCGGGCAGGGGAGGGGGGACGCAGTATTTT. Its protein product is CASSPAVAGRGGGTQYF.

The rearrangement joins TRBV5-1 to TRBJ2-7; TRBD2 agrees at 14 bases. The CDR3 totals 15 residues. V shed 3 bases, J shed 12 bases, and the junction held 11 bases outside the gene matches. Germline V gene data show CDR1 as SGHRS and CDR2 as YFSETQ. CDR3 nucleotide sequence: TGCGCCAGCAGCTCAATCGGGACTAGCGGGAGTCCTAGGTACTTC. The encoded protein is CASSSIGTSGSPRYF.

The chain couples TRBV11-3 to TRBJ1-2; D not resolved. The CDR3 extends over 13 amino acids. Per germline, CDR1 SGHNT and CDR2 YENEEA. With 7 bases removed from V and 4 bases from J, the gap between germline ends came to 13 bases. The DNA for the CDR3 is TGTGCCAGCAATGAAAGACCGGGCTATGGCTACACCTTC. It translates to CASNERPGYGYTF.

The chain recombines TRBV28 with TRBJ1-1, with D perhaps matching TRBD1 (5 bases). The CDR3 spans 12 residues. CDR1 is MDHEN, CDR2 SYDVKM, per germline. Trimming pared 6 bases from V and 8 bases from J, leaving 13 bases between. CDR3 protein: CASSATALEAFF. The CDR3 nucleotides are TGTGCCAGCAGCGCGACAGCACTCGAAGCTTTCTTT.

This rearrangement joins TRBV7-2 to TRBJ2-7; D is undetermined. Germline CDR1 reads SGHTA; CDR2 reads FQGNSA. Trimming removed 5 bases from V and 4 bases from J, with 15 bases in between. The CDR3 is 14 amino acids. CDR3: CASSISISSYEQYF. Written as DNA, the CDR3 is TGTGCCAGCAGCATATCTATAAGCTCATACGAGCAGTACTTC.

The V call is TRBV5-1, the J call TRBJ2-3; 11 nucleotides line up with TRBD2. Germline CDR1 reads SGHRS; CDR2 reads YFSETQ. The CDR3 has 16 amino acids. Trimming removed 4 bases from V and 2 bases from J; junction bases left unmatched: 6. Here the CDR3 reads CASSQGTSGFTDTQYF. For the CDR3, the DNA is TGCGCCAGCAGCCAGGGGACTAGCGGATTCACAGATACGCAGTATTTT.

The rearrangement joins TRBV7-9 to TRBJ2-6, with D hard to call. Germline CDR1 reads SEHNR; CDR2 reads FQNEAQ (reference sequence). The CDR3 is 16 residues long. V was pared by 1 base and J by 0 bases, with 7 bases between. CDR3 in amino acids: CASSLDRSSGANVLTF. CDR3 bases: TGTGCCAGCAGCTTAGACAGAAGCTCTGGGGCCAACGTCCTGACTTTC.

J is TRBJ1-2 and V is TRBV7-9, with 9 bases aligning to TRBD1. The CDR3 consists of 15 residues. With V trimmed by 4 bases and J by 1 base, 4 bases remained unmatched. Germline loops: CDR1 SEHNR, CDR2 FQNEAQ (reference sequence). In DNA, the CDR3 is TGTGCCAGCAGCTCCCCGGACAGGGGTAACTATGGCTACACCTTC. Its translation is CASSSPDRGNYGYTF.

The V and J genes are TRBV27 and TRBJ2-5; 9 bases match TRBD2. Germline values: CDR1 MNHEY, CDR2 SMNVEV (reference sequence). This CDR3 region has 15 residues. V was pared by 3 bases and J by 5 bases, with 7 bases of the junction left unmatched. The CDR3 sequence: CASSFGSGGRETQYF. DNA for the CDR3: TGTGCCAGCAGTTTTGGTAGCGGGGGACGGGAGACCCAGTACTTC.

The chain carries TRBV28 and TRBJ2-2, with a weak D call TRBD2 (5 bases). The germline V gene encodes CDR1 MDHEN and CDR2 SYDVKM. V gave up 2 bases and J gave up 1 base, with 8 bases separating them. There are 15 residues in the CDR3. The CDR3 DNA reads as TGTGCCAGCAGTTTAGGACTTCTGAACACCGGGGAGCTGTTTTTT. Protein sequence: CASSLGLLNTGELFF. Variable domain in full (rest from reference TRBV28 and TRBJ2-2): DVKVTQSSRYLVKRTGEKVFLECVQDMDHENMFWYRQDPGLGLRLIYFSYDVKMKEKGDIPEGYSVSREKKERFSLILESASTNQTSMYLCASSLGLLNTGELFFGEGSRLTVL.

The chain couples TRBV19 to TRBJ2-1, with 7 bases that match TRBD1. This CDR3 is built from 16 residues. With V trimmed by 6 bases and J by 3 bases, 11 bases remained unmatched. Germline V gene data show CDR1 as LNHDA and CDR2 as SQIVND (reference sequence). CDR3 in amino acids: CASSPWKGAVYNEQFF. The DNA for the CDR3 is TGTGCCAGTAGCCCATGGAAGGGGGCAGTCTACAATGAGCAGTTCTTC. Together with reference TRBV19 and TRBJ2-1, the CDR3 gives the full variable domain: DGGITQSPKYLFRKEGQNVTLSCEQNLNHDAMYWYRQDPGQGLRLIYYSQIVNDFQKGDIAEGYSVSREKKESFPLTVTSAQKNPTAFYLCASSPWKGAVYNEQFFGPGTRLTVL.

The rearrangement links TRBV19 to TRBJ1-5; 10 bases match TRBD1. Trimming at V came to 2 bases and at J to 4 bases, leaving 8 bases not matched to a gene. The germline V gene encodes CDR1 LNHDA and CDR2 SQIVND (reference sequence). CDR3 size: 17 residues. The CDR3 DNA reads TGTGCCAGTAGTATAATCGCGGGGACAGGGGAAAATCAGCCCCAGCATTTT. Protein: CASSIIAGTGENQPQHF.

J is TRBJ2-1 and V is TRBV5-1; a possible D gene is TRBD2 (6 bases). CDR1 and CDR2 (germline): SGHRS, YFSETQ. The CDR3 contains 15 residues. V lost 2 bases and J lost 5, with 14 bases in between. In DNA, the CDR3 is TGCGCCAGCAGCTTCCGGGACGGGAGTAACAATGAGCAGTTCTTC. Amino acids: CASSFRDGSNNEQFF.

V usage is TRBV7-2 and J usage is TRBJ1-5, with TRBD1 identical over 9 bases. The CDR3 is 15 residues long. V trimming: 1 base; J trimming: 2 bases; junction bases outside the gene matches: 0. Germline CDR1 and CDR2: SGHTA and FQGNSA. The CDR3 coding sequence is TGTGCCAGCAGCTTAGGGACAGGGGGCAATCAGCCCCAGCATTTT. Amino acid sequence: CASSLGTGGNQPQHF.

The chain has TRBV6-5 and TRBJ1-1; 8 nucleotides align to TRBD1. The V gene's germline CDR1 is MNHEY and CDR2 SVGAGI. Trimming at V came to 6 bases and at J to 1 base, leaving 7 bases not matched to a gene. The CDR3 consists of 15 residues. In nucleotides, the CDR3 is TGTGCCAGCAGACAGGACAGGGTAGGGAACACTGAAGCTTTCTTT. This translates into CASRQDRVGNTEAFF.

There are a few counts of this clone. The genes are TRBV6-5 and TRBJ1-2; D is undetermined. Germline CDR1 and CDR2: MNHEY and SVGAGI. With 0 bases removed from V and 4 bases from J, the gap between germline ends came to 12 bases. CDR3 length equals 15 residues. CDR3 region: CASSYSSTVSYGYTF. The CDR3 bases are TGTGCCAGCAGTTACTCGAGTACGGTTTCCTATGGCTACACCTTC.

The chain couples TRBV6-4 to TRBJ2-1, with D maybe TRBD2 (6 bases). This CDR3 has 15 residues. Germline CDR1 and CDR2: MRHNA and SNTAGT. Deletions cut 6 bases from V and 3 bases from J, with 15 bases between. The CDR3 sequence: CASSRDGSFYNEQFF. In DNA, the CDR3 is TGTGCCAGCAGCCGGGACGGGAGTTTCTACAATGAGCAGTTCTTC.

The genes are TRBV19 and TRBJ1-6, with D maybe TRBD1 (6 bases). Trimming removed 2 bases from V and 5 bases from J, with 10 bases in between. CDR3 length: 15 amino acids. In germline, CDR1 is LNHDA, CDR2 SQIVND (reference sequence). CDR3 sequence: CASSIQGTHNSPLHF. The CDR3 bases are TGTGCCAGTAGTATACAGGGGACGCATAATTCACCCCTCCACTTT.

The chain couples TRBV28 to TRBJ2-3; 8 bases map to TRBD1. The germline V gene encodes CDR1 MDHEN and CDR2 SYDVKM. The CDR3 is 13 residues long. V trimming: 3 bases; J trimming: 6 bases; junction bases outside the gene matches: 2. The DNA for the CDR3 is TGTGCCAGCAGTTTGGACAGGGAGGATACGCAGTATTTT. Protein: CASSLDREDTQYF.

The V and J genes are TRBV19 and TRBJ1-1; D possibly corresponds to TRBD1 (5 bases). The V gene's germline CDR1 is LNHDA and CDR2 SQIVND (reference sequence). V dropped 6 bases and J dropped 6 bases, with 11 bases sitting between them. The CDR3 runs to 12 residues. In DNA, the CDR3 is TGTGCCAGTAGCGAACGGGGGTCTGAAGCTTTCTTT. It encodes CASSERGSEAFF. The full variable domain, completed using reference TRBV19 and TRBJ1-1, is DGGITQSPKYLFRKEGQNVTLSCEQNLNHDAMYWYRQDPGQGLRLIYYSQIVNDFQKGDIAEGYSVSREKKESFPLTVTSAQKNPTAFYLCASSERGSEAFFGQGTRLTVV.

V gene TRBV11-3 combines with J gene TRBJ2-1, with D tentatively TRBD2 (6 bases). Trimming shortened V by 2 bases and J by 2 bases, and 10 bases separated the two germline ends. CDR3 length equals 15 residues. Germline values: CDR1 SGHNT, CDR2 YENEEA. The CDR3 loop is CASSLRGNTYNEQFF. The CDR3 DNA is TGTGCCAGCAGCTTACGGGGGAATACCTACAATGAGCAGTTCTTC.

The chain links TRBV6-5 to TRBJ1-2; 9 positions agree with TRBD1. Trimming cost V 10 bases and J 7 bases; bases outside gene matches: 16. The CDR3 has 15 amino acids. In germline, CDR1 is MNHEY, CDR2 SVGAGI. The CDR3 sequence is CATAATLQGAGGYTF. CDR3 in DNA: TGTGCCACCGCAGCCACTCTACAGGGGGCGGGTGGCTACACCTTC.

This clone was seen only a few times. This chain uses TRBV30 with TRBJ1-1; 10 nucleotides line up with TRBD1. CDR1 and CDR2 (germline): GTSNPN, SVGIG (reference sequence). CDR3 length: 12 residues. V trimming: 5 bases; J trimming: 7 bases; junction bases outside the gene matches: 4. In DNA form, the CDR3 reads TGTGCCTGGGGGACAGGGGACAGTGAAGCTTTCTTT. Translating it yields CAWGTGDSEAFF. The entire variable domain, with the rest obtained from reference TRBV30 and TRBJ1-1, is as follows: SQTIHQWPATLVQPVGSPLSLECTVEGTSNPNLYWYRQAAGRGLQLLFYSVGIGQISSEVPQNLSASRPQDRQFILSSKKLLLSDSGFYLCAWGTGDSEAFFGQGTRLTVV.

The chain joins TRBV28 to TRBJ1-1, with D uncertain. The V end lost 4 bases, the J end lost 7 bases, and 7 bases lay between the germline ends. Germline-derived CDR1 and CDR2 are MDHEN and SYDVKM. The CDR3 runs to 11 residues. The CDR3 protein is CASSSLLEAFF. The CDR3 DNA is TGTGCCAGCAGTTCTTTACTTGAAGCTTTCTTT.

The chain has TRBV7-3 and TRBJ2-2, with 13 bases identical to TRBD2. In germline, CDR1 is SGHTA, CDR2 FQGTGA. Unmatched junction bases numbered 11, after V lost 6 bases and J lost 7 bases. This CDR3 spans 17 amino acids. The CDR3: CASSPGTSGTRSGELFF. As DNA, the CDR3 is TGTGCCAGCAGTCCCGGGACTAGCGGGACCAGGAGCGGGGAGCTGTTTTTT.

The J gene is TRBJ1-1, the V gene TRBV6-6; 11 nucleotides align to TRBD1. The V gene end was trimmed by 4 bases and the J gene end by 4 bases; junction bases not matched to a gene: 2. CDR1 and CDR2 (germline): MNHNY, SVGAGI (reference sequence). This CDR3 comprises 14 residues. The CDR3 DNA reads as TGTGCCAGCAGTTCCGGGACAGGGGGCACTGAAGCTTTCTTT. This translates into CASSSGTGGTEAFF.

V gene TRBV9 combines with J gene TRBJ2-2; tentatively, D is TRBD2 (6 bases). V was clipped by 0 bases and J by 1 base, with 10 bases between them. From germline, CDR1 is SGDLS and CDR2 YYNGEE. The CDR3 loop spans 16 amino acids. Here the CDR3 DNA reads TGTGCCAGCAGCGTAGTAGCGGAGGTGAACACCGGGGAGCTGTTTTTT. It encodes CASSVVAEVNTGELFF.

The rearrangement links TRBV19 to TRBJ2-3; TRBD1 matches at 8 bases. Germline values: CDR1 LNHDA, CDR2 SQIVND (reference sequence). CDR3 size: 17 residues. Germline trimming cut 1 base from V and 5 bases from J; bases unmatched to any gene: 11. The CDR3 DNA reads as TGTGCCAGTAGTATAGGGGGGACAGGCGGAGGAGGAGATACGCAGTATTTT. Translated: CASSIGGTGGGGDTQYF.